Listed here are 20 T cell receptor beta chains from one sample, sequenced in a study of cytomegalovirus exposure and HLA in healthy donors. Both 60 Vbeta primers and 13 Jbeta primers went into the PCR. The table came from immunoSEQ multiplex PCR; TCRdb's copy has only in-frame clones and leaves some out. The data contain roughly 180,000 clones, over 65% of them seen just once; the ten biggest clones take up roughly 3.7%. Sample: PBMCs. These receptor sequences come from a woman aged 55 to 70 in good health and CMV-seropositive.

The chain carries TRBV11-2 and TRBJ2-1, with 14 bases fitting TRBD2. Germline loops: CDR1 SGHAT, CDR2 FQNNGV. CDR3 length: 16 residues. The junction had 8 bases not matched to a gene; V was cut back by 4 bases and J by 9 bases. The CDR3 coding sequence is TGTGCCAGCAGCTCTCGACTAGCGGGAGGGCAGTCTGAGCAGTTCTTC. This translates into CASSSRLAGGQSEQFF.

The chain joins TRBV18 to TRBJ2-3; the match to TRBD2 covers 11 bases. This CDR3 spans 16 amino acids. After removal of 2 bases from V and 4 bases from J, the junction contained 5 bases not matched to a gene. Per the germline V gene, CDR1 is KGHSH and CDR2 is LQKENI. CDR3 sequence reads: CASSPRVAGGPDTQYF. Here the CDR3 DNA reads TGTGCCAGCTCACCAAGGGTAGCGGGAGGGCCAGATACGCAGTATTTT. The full variable domain, its missing parts supplied by reference TRBV18 and TRBJ2-3, is NAGVMQNPRHLVRRRGQEARLRCSPMKGHSHVYWYRQLPEEGLKFMVYLQKENIIDESGMPKERFSAEFPKEGPSILRIQQVVRGDSAAYFCASSPRVAGGPDTQYFGPGTRLTVL.

The V gene is TRBV4-2, the J gene TRBJ2-7, with 15 nucleotides matching TRBD2. Trimming took 4 bases from V and 5 from J; bases not matched to a gene: 3. The CDR3 covers 15 residues. Per the germline V gene, CDR1 is LGHNA and CDR2 is YNFKEQ. The CDR3 region is CASSPGLAGGHEQYF. Written as DNA, the CDR3 is TGTGCCAGCAGCCCGGGACTAGCGGGAGGCCACGAGCAGTACTTC.

This clone is a singleton in its sample. V usage is TRBV28 and J usage is TRBJ2-7; D unresolved. Germline V lookup: CDR1 MDHEN, CDR2 SYDVKM. This CDR3 contains 11 residues. V lost 3 bases and J 3 bases, leaving 3 bases between the germline ends. CDR3: CASSFLYEQYF. As DNA, the CDR3 is TGTGCCAGCAGTTTTCTCTACGAGCAGTACTTC.

The chain has TRBV30 and TRBJ1-6; D is undetermined. Germline V gives CDR1 GTSNPN, CDR2 SVGIG (reference sequence). V lost 1 base and J 4 bases, leaving 5 bases between the germline ends. This CDR3 is built from 13 residues. CDR3 loop: CAWSGAYNSPLHF. CDR3 coding DNA: TGTGCCTGGAGTGGAGCGTATAATTCACCCCTCCACTTT.

The genes are TRBV2 and TRBJ1-2; no firm D call. V was trimmed by 10 bases and J by 4 bases, leaving 16 bases between them. Looked up from germline, CDR1 is SNHLY and CDR2 is FYNNEI. This CDR3 has 13 residues. The CDR3 DNA is TGTGCCAACATCCCCGGGTCTCGCTATGGCTACACCTTC. This sequence encodes CANIPGSRYGYTF.

The CDR3 sequence is CASSIERVNTEAFF. The CDR3 region has the DNA TGTGCCAGTAGTATAGAGAGGGTGAACACTGAAGCTTTCTTT. The chain recombines TRBV19 with TRBJ1-1; no clear D. The CDR3 spans 14 residues. The germline CDR1 and CDR2 sequences are LNHDA and SQIVND (reference sequence). V was shortened by 0 bases and J by 0 bases, with 5 bases between the two germline ends.

The chain carries TRBV28 and TRBJ2-7; 8 bases are a match to TRBD2. The CDR3 totals 14 residues. Germline lookup yields CDR1 MDHEN and CDR2 SYDVKM. V lost 3 bases to trimming and J lost 6 bases; unmatched junction nucleotides: 7. CDR3 nucleotides: TGTGCCAGCAGTTTGCGGACTAGCCGTGTCGAGCAGTACTTC. This translates into CASSLRTSRVEQYF.

J is TRBJ1-5 and V is TRBV7-2; D perhaps matches TRBD1 (6 bases). CDR1 is SGHTA, CDR2 FQGNSA, per germline. The CDR3 consists of 16 residues. V was cut by 4 bases and J by 4 bases, with 17 bases left in between. The CDR3 is CASSSGGNRANQPQHF. Here the CDR3 DNA reads TGTGCCAGCAGCTCCGGTGGAAACAGGGCAAATCAGCCCCAGCATTTT.

This rearrangement joins TRBV5-1 to TRBJ1-1; 11 bases fit TRBD1. CDR3 size: 15 residues. The germline V gene encodes CDR1 SGHRS and CDR2 YFSETQ. V lost 4 bases, J lost 4 bases, and 6 bases stayed unmatched. In DNA, the CDR3 is TGCGCCAGCAGCCCTTCCGGGACAGGGGGCACTGAAGCTTTCTTT. Translated: CASSPSGTGGTEAFF.

The chain uses TRBV21-1 and TRBJ1-4; the D call TRBD1 from the table was never checked on the DNA. TRBV21-1 is given as a pseudogene. The CDR3 runs to 16 residues. The CDR3 loop is CASSKGRTALNEKLFF. The CDR3 region has the DNA TGTGCCAGCAGCAAAGGAAGGACAGCTCTCAATGAAAAACTGTTTTTT.

This clone has a handful of counts. This chain connects TRBV19 to TRBJ2-4; 12 bases are a match to TRBD2. V gave up 1 base and J gave up 7 bases; unmatched junction bases: 2. The CDR3 consists of 15 residues. Germline V lookup: CDR1 LNHDA, CDR2 SQIVND (reference sequence). The CDR3 reads CASSIGTSGANIQYF. The CDR3 DNA reads TGTGCCAGTAGTATAGGGACTAGCGGGGCTAACATTCAGTACTTC.

The chain joins TRBV7-9 to TRBJ2-3; 7 bases are shared with TRBD2. This CDR3 has 19 amino acids. The junction had 23 bases not matched to a gene; V was cut back by 5 bases and J by 6 bases. Germline V gives CDR1 SEHNR, CDR2 FQNEAQ (reference sequence). The CDR3 DNA reads TGTGCCAGCAGCCGCAAGGGTGAGGCGGGAGATGGGACCCCGGATACGCAGTATTTT. Translating gives CASSRKGEAGDGTPDTQYF.

This clone was seen more than once but under ten times. This chain connects TRBV28 to TRBJ1-2; 9 positions agree with TRBD1. This CDR3 comprises 16 residues. Germline-derived CDR1 and CDR2 are MDHEN and SYDVKM. J lost 3 bases, V lost 2 bases, and 7 bases had no gene match. CDR3 coding DNA: TGTGCCAGCAGTTTAGCCGGGACAGGGAAGGACTATGGCTACACCTTC. Translation: CASSLAGTGKDYGYTF.

The genes are TRBV15 and TRBJ1-4, with a possible D match to TRBD1 (5 bases). Germline assignment: CDR1 LNHNV and CDR2 YYDKDF (reference sequence). The CDR3 has 14 residues. V gave up 0 bases and J gave up 6 bases, with 8 bases separating them. The CDR3 DNA reads TGTGCCACCAGCAGAGATCGGGGGGATGAAAAACTGTTTTTT. Amino acids: CATSRDRGDEKLFF.

The rearrangement links TRBV18 to TRBJ1-1; D not certain. V was shortened by 5 bases and J by 3 bases, with 10 bases between the two germline ends. This CDR3 is built from 13 residues. Germline CDR1 reads KGHSH; CDR2 reads LQKENI. The CDR3 nucleotides are TGTGCCAGCTCAACGAACAGAGACACTGAAGCTTTCTTT. As protein: CASSTNRDTEAFF.

The J gene is TRBJ2-3, the V gene TRBV27; D is ambiguous. Trimming stripped 9 bases from V and 6 bases from J, with 16 bases between. CDR1 and CDR2 (germline): MNHEY, SMNVEV (reference sequence). CDR3 length equals 13 residues. CDR3: CARVRLEKDTQYF. In DNA, the CDR3 is TGTGCCAGGGTGCGTCTCGAAAAGGATACGCAGTATTTT.

This clone was seen a few times. The rearrangement joins TRBV18 to TRBJ2-7, with 8 nucleotides matching TRBD2. Germline V gene lookup returns CDR1 KGHSH and CDR2 LQKENI. The CDR3 is 14 amino acids. V was pared by 10 bases and J by 5 bases, with 13 bases of the junction left unmatched. As DNA, the CDR3 is TGTGCCACCTCGGGAACGGGGGGGCTCAACGAGCAGTACTTC. It translates to CATSGTGGLNEQYF.

V usage is TRBV5-4 and J usage is TRBJ1-2; 7 positions match TRBD1. This CDR3 has 14 amino acids. Germline CDR1 reads SGHNT; CDR2 reads YYREEE (reference sequence). V was clipped by 3 bases and J by 0 bases; unmatched bases: 2. The CDR3: CASSSGQANYGYTF. The DNA for the CDR3 is TGTGCCAGCAGCTCCGGACAGGCTAACTATGGCTACACCTTC.

This chain links TRBV4-3 with TRBJ2-7; 7 positions match TRBD1. The CDR3 contains 14 residues. J lost 3 bases, V lost 3 bases, and 5 bases had no gene match. Per germline, CDR1 LGHNA and CDR2 YSLEER. This chain's CDR3 is CASSQATGSYEQYF. The CDR3 DNA sequence: TGCGCCAGCAGCCAGGCGACAGGGAGCTACGAGCAGTACTTC.